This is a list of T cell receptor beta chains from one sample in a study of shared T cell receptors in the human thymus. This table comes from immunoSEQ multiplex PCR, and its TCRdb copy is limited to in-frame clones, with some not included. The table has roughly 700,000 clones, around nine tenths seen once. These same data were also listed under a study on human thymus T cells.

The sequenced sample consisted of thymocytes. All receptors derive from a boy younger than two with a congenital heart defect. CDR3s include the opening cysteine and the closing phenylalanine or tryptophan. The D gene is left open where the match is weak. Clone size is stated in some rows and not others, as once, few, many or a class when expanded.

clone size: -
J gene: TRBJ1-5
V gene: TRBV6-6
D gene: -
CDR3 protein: CASSYGGASNQPQHF
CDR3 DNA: TGTGCCAGCAGTTATGGAGGAGCTAGCAATCAGCCCCAGCATTTT

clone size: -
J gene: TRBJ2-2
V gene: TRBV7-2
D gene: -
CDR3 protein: CASSLASGNTGELFF
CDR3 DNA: TGTGCCAGCAGCTTAGCTAGCGGAAACACCGGGGAGCTGTTTTTT

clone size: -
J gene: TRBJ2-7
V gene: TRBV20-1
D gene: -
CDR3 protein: CSARTEYEQYF
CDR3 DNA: TGCAGTGCGCGGACTGAATACGAGCAGTACTTC

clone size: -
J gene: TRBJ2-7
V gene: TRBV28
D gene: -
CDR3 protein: CASSFPTKRVLGYEQYF
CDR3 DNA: TGTGCCAGCAGTTTCCCCACAAAGAGGGTACTGGGATACGAGCAGTACTTC

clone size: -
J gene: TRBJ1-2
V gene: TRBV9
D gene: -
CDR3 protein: CASSVESLGRFNYGYTF
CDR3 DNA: TGTGCCAGCAGCGTAGAAAGCTTGGGCCGATTTAACTATGGCTACACCTTC

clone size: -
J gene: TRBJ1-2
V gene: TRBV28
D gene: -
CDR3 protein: CASSFGGRGYTF
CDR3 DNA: TGTGCCAGCAGTTTCGGGGGTAGAGGCTACACCTTC

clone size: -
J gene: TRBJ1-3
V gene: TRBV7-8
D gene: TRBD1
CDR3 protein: CASSYSRGPGNTIYF
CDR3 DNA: TGTGCCAGCAGCTATAGCAGGGGGCCGGGAAACACCATATATTTT

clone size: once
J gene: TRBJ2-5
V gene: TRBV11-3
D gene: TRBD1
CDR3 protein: CASSLEDRGAETQYF
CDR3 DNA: TGTGCCAGCAGCTTAGAGGACAGGGGCGCGGAGACCCAGTACTTC

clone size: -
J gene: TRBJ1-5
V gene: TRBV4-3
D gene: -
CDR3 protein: CASSQKRVSNQPQHF
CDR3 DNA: TGCGCCAGCAGCCAAAAGCGGGTTAGCAATCAGCCCCAGCATTTT

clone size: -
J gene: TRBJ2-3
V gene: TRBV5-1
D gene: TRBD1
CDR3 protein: CASSFIRDRDTDTQYF
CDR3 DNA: TGCGCCAGCAGCTTTATACGGGACAGGGACACAGATACGCAGTATTTT

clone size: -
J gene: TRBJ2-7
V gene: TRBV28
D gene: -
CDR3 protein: CASSLSAARGQYF
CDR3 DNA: TGTGCCAGCAGTTTAAGCGCCGCCCGCGGGCAGTACTTC

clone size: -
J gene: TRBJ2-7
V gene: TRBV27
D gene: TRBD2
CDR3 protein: CASSPEKRDPYEQYF
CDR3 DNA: TGTGCCAGCAGTCCAGAGAAGCGGGATCCCTACGAGCAGTACTTC